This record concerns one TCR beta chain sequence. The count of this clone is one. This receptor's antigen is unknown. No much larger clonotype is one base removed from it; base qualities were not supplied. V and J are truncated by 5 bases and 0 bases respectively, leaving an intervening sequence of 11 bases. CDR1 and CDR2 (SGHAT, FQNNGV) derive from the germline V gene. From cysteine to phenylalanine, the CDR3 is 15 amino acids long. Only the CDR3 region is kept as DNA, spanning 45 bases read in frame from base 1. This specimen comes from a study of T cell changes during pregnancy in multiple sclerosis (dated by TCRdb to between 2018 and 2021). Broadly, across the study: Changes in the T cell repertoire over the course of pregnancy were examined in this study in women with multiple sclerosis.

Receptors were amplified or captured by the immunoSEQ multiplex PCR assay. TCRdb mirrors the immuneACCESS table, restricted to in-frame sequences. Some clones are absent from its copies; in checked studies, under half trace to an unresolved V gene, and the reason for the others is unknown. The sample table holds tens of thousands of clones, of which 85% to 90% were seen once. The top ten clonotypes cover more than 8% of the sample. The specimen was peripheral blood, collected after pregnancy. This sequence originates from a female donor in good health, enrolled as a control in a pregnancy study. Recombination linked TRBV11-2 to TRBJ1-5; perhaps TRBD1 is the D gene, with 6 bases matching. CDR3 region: CASSGGQYSNQPQHF. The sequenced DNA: TGTGCCAGCAGCGGAGGACAGTATAGCAATCAGCCCCAGCATTTT.